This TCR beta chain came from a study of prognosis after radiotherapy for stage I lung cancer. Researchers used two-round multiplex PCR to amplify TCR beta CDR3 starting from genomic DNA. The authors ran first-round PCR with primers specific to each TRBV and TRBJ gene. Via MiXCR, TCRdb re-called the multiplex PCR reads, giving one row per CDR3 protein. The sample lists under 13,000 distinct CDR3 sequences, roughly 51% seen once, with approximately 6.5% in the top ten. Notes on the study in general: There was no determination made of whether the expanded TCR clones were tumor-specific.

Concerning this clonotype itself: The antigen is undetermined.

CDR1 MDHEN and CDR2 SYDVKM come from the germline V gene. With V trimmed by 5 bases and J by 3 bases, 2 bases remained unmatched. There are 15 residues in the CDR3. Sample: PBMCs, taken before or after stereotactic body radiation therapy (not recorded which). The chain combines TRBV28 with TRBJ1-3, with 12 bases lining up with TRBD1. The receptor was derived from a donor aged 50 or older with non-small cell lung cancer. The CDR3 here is CASSGTGGHGNTIYF. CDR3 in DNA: TGTGCCAGCAGTGGGACAGGGGGCCATGGAAACACCATATATTTT.